A selection of T cell receptor beta chains follows, all from one sample in a study of T cell changes during pregnancy in multiple sclerosis. Assay: immunoSEQ multiplex PCR; the TCRdb copy retains only in-frame clones and omits some. The table shows fewer than 80,000 clones, with 70% to 90% occurring only once. Sequencing used peripheral blood, obtained in the first trimester of pregnancy. These receptors originate from a female donor in good health, enrolled as a control in a pregnancy study. CDR3s include the opening cysteine and the closing phenylalanine or tryptophan. The D gene is left open where the match is weak. Not all rows give a size; the values are once, few, many and, for expanded clones, a class.

V gene: TRBV19; clone size: .; D gene: .; J gene: TRBJ2-3; CDR3 DNA: TGTGCCAGTAGTATAGGTGACAGGACGCAGTATTTT; CDR3 protein: CASSIGDRTQYF
V gene: TRBV27; clone size: .; D gene: .; J gene: TRBJ1-6; CDR3 DNA: TGTGCCAGCAGTTTAGGGCACACCCATAATTCACCCCTCCACTTT; CDR3 protein: CASSLGHTHNSPLHF
V gene: TRBV9; clone size: .; D gene: TRBD2; J gene: TRBJ2-7; CDR3 DNA: TGTGCCAGCAGCACTTTAGCGGGAGGGCCGAACGAGCAGTACTTC; CDR3 protein: CASSTLAGGPNEQYF
V gene: TRBV18; clone size: .; D gene: .; J gene: TRBJ1-4; CDR3 DNA: TGTGCCAGCTCACCGTTGACAGAAAAACTGTTTTTT; CDR3 protein: CASSPLTEKLFF
V gene: TRBV2; clone size: .; D gene: .; J gene: TRBJ1-2; CDR3 DNA: TGTGCCAGCAGACAGGGACAATCCTATGGCTACACCTTC; CDR3 protein: CASRQGQSYGYTF
V gene: TRBV19; clone size: .; D gene: .; J gene: TRBJ2-7; CDR3 DNA: TGTGCCAGTAGTATAGAGTCGGGGACACACTCCTACGAGCAGTACTTC; CDR3 protein: CASSIESGTHSYEQYF
V gene: TRBV7-6; clone size: .; D gene: TRBD2; J gene: TRBJ2-5; CDR3 DNA: TGTGCCAGCAGCTTAGCCGGGAGGGCCGGGGAGACCCAGTACTTC; CDR3 protein: CASSLAGRAGETQYF
V gene: TRBV11-3; clone size: .; D gene: TRBD1; J gene: TRBJ2-2; CDR3 DNA: TGTGCCAGCAGCTTAGTGACAGGGTCCGGGGAGCTGTTTTTT; CDR3 protein: CASSLVTGSGELFF
V gene: TRBV5-1; clone size: once; D gene: TRBD1; J gene: TRBJ2-3; CDR3 DNA: TGCGCCAGTCAACTAGGGGGCCCGACAGATACGCAGTATTTT; CDR3 protein: CASQLGGPTDTQYF
V gene: TRBV19; clone size: .; D gene: TRBD2; J gene: TRBJ2-7; CDR3 DNA: TGTGCCAGTAGTTTTGGCGGGAGGGCCAACGAGCAGTACTTC; CDR3 protein: CASSFGGRANEQYF
V gene: TRBV6-6; clone size: .; D gene: .; J gene: TRBJ1-2; CDR3 DNA: TGTGCCAGCAGTTACAACAGGTTTAGTGAACATGGCTACACCTTC; CDR3 protein: CASSYNRFSEHGYTF
V gene: TRBV28; clone size: .; D gene: .; J gene: TRBJ1-2; CDR3 DNA: TGTGCCAGCAGTCTCCTGACAGCTACCGCGTCCTATGGCTACACCTTC; CDR3 protein: CASSLLTATASYGYTF
V gene: TRBV6-6; clone size: .; D gene: .; J gene: TRBJ1-1; CDR3 DNA: TGTGCCAGCAGTTCAGGGGCTGCTTTCTTT; CDR3 protein: CASSSGAAFF
V gene: TRBV7-2; clone size: .; D gene: TRBD2; J gene: TRBJ2-5; CDR3 DNA: TGTGCCAGCACTCTATTTAGCGGGAGAGGGGAGACCCAGTACTTC; CDR3 protein: CASTLFSGRGETQYF
V gene: TRBV21-1; clone size: .; D gene: .; J gene: TRBJ2-3; CDR3 DNA: TGTGCCAGCAGCATACGCCGACAGGGGGAGGTGGGACTCCGAGATACGCAGTATTTT; CDR3 protein: CASSIRRQGEVGLRDTQYF
V gene: TRBV7-6; clone size: .; D gene: TRBD1; J gene: TRBJ2-7; CDR3 DNA: TGTGCCAGCACCCAGATAGGACAGGGGTTTAACGAGCAGTACTTC; CDR3 protein: CASTQIGQGFNEQYF
V gene: TRBV6-4; clone size: .; D gene: TRBD2; J gene: TRBJ2-3; CDR3 DNA: TGTGCCAGCAGTGACTCGATGGGGGGGAGCACAGATACGCAGTATTTT; CDR3 protein: CASSDSMGGSTDTQYF
V gene: TRBV7-2; clone size: few; D gene: .; J gene: TRBJ1-5; CDR3 DNA: TGTGCCAGCAGCACAGGATCAAGCAATCAGCCCCAGCATTTT; CDR3 protein: CASSTGSSNQPQHF
V gene: TRBV19; clone size: .; D gene: TRBD2; J gene: TRBJ2-7; CDR3 DNA: TGTGCCAGAATTCCGGGACTAGCGGGGGGGCTTGCCTACGAGCAGTACTTC; CDR3 protein: CARIPGLAGGLAYEQYF
V gene: TRBV5-6; clone size: .; D gene: .; J gene: TRBJ1-4; CDR3 DNA: TGTGCCAGCAGCTTGGCCTCACAGGGTGGTGAAAAACTGTTTTTT; CDR3 protein: CASSLASQGGEKLFF
V gene: TRBV19; clone size: once; D gene: TRBD1; J gene: TRBJ1-5; CDR3 DNA: TGTGCCAGTAGTCTTCGACCCACAGGGGGCGGCAATCAGCCCCAGCATTTT; CDR3 protein: CASSLRPTGGGNQPQHF
V gene: TRBV7-2; clone size: .; D gene: TRBD2; J gene: TRBJ2-4; CDR3 DNA: TGTGCCAGCAGCCCTAGCGGGGGTTTTGAAAACATTCAGTACTTC; CDR3 protein: CASSPSGGFENIQYF
V gene: TRBV29-1; clone size: .; D gene: .; J gene: TRBJ2-7; CDR3 DNA: TGCAGCGTTGGACAGGCTTCCTACGAGCAGTACTTC; CDR3 protein: CSVGQASYEQYF
V gene: TRBV7-2; clone size: .; D gene: .; J gene: TRBJ1-5; CDR3 DNA: TGTGCCAGCAGCTTACAGGCAGGTCAGCCCCAGCATTTT; CDR3 protein: CASSLQAGQPQHF
V gene: TRBV12-5; clone size: .; D gene: .; J gene: TRBJ1-1; CDR3 DNA: TGTGCTAGTGGTTTGGTACGAGGTGTTGAAGCTTTCTTT; CDR3 protein: CASGLVRGVEAFF
V gene: TRBV6-1; clone size: .; D gene: TRBD1; J gene: TRBJ1-1; CDR3 DNA: TGTGCCAGCATCTTCCGGGACAGAGGCACTGAAGCTTTCTTT; CDR3 protein: CASIFRDRGTEAFF
V gene: TRBV2; clone size: .; D gene: .; J gene: TRBJ1-2; CDR3 DNA: TGTGCCAGCAGTCCCGGCCGACTCGGTGTTCAAGAGGGCTACACCTTC; CDR3 protein: CASSPGRLGVQEGYTF
V gene: TRBV28; clone size: .; D gene: TRBD1; J gene: TRBJ1-4; CDR3 DNA: TGTGCCAGCAGACAGGGGGCCGCCCGGCTGTTTTTT; CDR3 protein: CASRQGAARLFF
V gene: TRBV18; clone size: .; D gene: .; J gene: TRBJ2-5; CDR3 DNA: TGTGCCAGCTCACCCAGGGCGGCCCAAGAGACCCAGTACTTC; CDR3 protein: CASSPRAAQETQYF
V gene: TRBV18; clone size: .; D gene: TRBD1; J gene: TRBJ1-1; CDR3 DNA: TGTGCCAGCTCACCCTACAGGGGGGGGACTGAAGCTTTCTTT; CDR3 protein: CASSPYRGGTEAFF
V gene: TRBV5-1; clone size: .; D gene: .; J gene: TRBJ1-6; CDR3 DNA: TGCGCCAGCAGCTTGGATTACGGTGCACCCCTCCACTTT; CDR3 protein: CASSLDYGAPLHF
V gene: TRBV7-9; clone size: few; D gene: .; J gene: TRBJ1-1; CDR3 DNA: TGTGCCAGCAGCTTAGCGACCCACCGGGACACTGAAGCTTTCTTT; CDR3 protein: CASSLATHRDTEAFF
V gene: TRBV11-2; clone size: .; D gene: .; J gene: TRBJ1-6; CDR3 DNA: TGTGCCAGCAGCTTATCTGCCAGGGCCGGTAATTCACCCCTCCACTTT; CDR3 protein: CASSLSARAGNSPLHF
V gene: TRBV18; clone size: .; D gene: .; J gene: TRBJ1-1; CDR3 DNA: TGTGCCAGCTCACCCGGACAGAACACTGAAGCTTTCTTT; CDR3 protein: CASSPGQNTEAFF
V gene: TRBV19; clone size: .; D gene: TRBD1; J gene: TRBJ2-3; CDR3 DNA: TGTGCCAGTAAACAGGGGGCCATAGATACGCAGTATTTT; CDR3 protein: CASKQGAIDTQYF
V gene: TRBV5-1; clone size: .; D gene: .; J gene: TRBJ1-5; CDR3 DNA: TGCGCCAGCGGACCCGGGGAGGGCAATCAGCCCCAGCATTTT; CDR3 protein: CASGPGEGNQPQHF
V gene: TRBV28; clone size: .; D gene: .; J gene: TRBJ1-2; CDR3 DNA: TGTGCCAGCAGTTCGACAGGCCATGGCTACACCTTC; CDR3 protein: CASSSTGHGYTF